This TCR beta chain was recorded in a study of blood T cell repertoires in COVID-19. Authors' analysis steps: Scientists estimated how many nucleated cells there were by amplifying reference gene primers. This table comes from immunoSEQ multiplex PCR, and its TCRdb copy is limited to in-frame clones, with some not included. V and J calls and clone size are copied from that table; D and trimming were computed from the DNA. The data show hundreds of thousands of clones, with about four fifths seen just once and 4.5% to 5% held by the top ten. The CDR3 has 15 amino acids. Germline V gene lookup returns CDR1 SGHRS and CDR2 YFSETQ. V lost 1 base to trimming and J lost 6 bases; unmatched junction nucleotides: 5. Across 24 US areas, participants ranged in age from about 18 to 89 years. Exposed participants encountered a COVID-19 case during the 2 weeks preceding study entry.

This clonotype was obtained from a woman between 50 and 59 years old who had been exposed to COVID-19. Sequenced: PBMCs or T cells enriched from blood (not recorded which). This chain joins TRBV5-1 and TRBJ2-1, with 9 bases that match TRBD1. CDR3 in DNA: TGCGCCAGCAGCTTGCACAGGGGGCAAGGCAATGAGCAGTTCTTC. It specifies CASSLHRGQGNEQFF.